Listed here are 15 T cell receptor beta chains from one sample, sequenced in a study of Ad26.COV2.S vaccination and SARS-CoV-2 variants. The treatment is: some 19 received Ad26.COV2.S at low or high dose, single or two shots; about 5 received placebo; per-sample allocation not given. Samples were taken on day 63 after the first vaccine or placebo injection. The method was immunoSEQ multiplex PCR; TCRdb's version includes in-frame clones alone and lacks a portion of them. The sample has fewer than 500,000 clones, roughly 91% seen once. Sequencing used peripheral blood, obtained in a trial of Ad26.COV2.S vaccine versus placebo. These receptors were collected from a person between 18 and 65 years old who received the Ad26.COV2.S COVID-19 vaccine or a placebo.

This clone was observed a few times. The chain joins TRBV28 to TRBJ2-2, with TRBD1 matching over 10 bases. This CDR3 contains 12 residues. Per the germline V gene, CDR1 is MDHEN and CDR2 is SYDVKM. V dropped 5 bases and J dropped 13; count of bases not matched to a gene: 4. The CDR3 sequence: CASSDRGRVLFF. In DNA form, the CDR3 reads TGTGCCAGCAGTGACAGGGGGCGTGTGCTGTTTTTT.

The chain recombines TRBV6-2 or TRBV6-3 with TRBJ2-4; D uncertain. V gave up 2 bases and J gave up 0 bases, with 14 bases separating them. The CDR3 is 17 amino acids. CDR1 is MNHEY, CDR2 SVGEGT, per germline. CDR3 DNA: TGTGCCAGCAGTTACACCTCTTCAAGACTAGCCAAAAACATTCAGTACTTC. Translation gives CASSYTSSRLAKNIQYF.

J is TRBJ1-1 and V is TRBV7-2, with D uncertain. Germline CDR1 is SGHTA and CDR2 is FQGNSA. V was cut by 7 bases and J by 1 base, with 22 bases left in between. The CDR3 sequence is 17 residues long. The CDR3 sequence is CASNVDAGRRGNTEAFF. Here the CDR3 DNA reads TGTGCCAGCAACGTCGACGCGGGTAGACGGGGGAACACTGAAGCTTTCTTT. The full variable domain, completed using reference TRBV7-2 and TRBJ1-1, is GAGVSQSPSNKVTEKGKDVELRCDPISGHTALYWYRQSLGQGLEFLIYFQGNSAPDKSGLPSDRFSAERTGGSVSTLTIQRTQQEDSAVYLCASNVDAGRRGNTEAFFGQGTRLTVV.

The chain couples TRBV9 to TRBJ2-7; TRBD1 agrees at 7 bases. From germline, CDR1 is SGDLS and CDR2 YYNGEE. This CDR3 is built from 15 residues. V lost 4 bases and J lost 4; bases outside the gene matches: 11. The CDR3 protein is CASSPEGGAGYEQYF. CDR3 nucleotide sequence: TGTGCCAGCAGCCCCGAAGGGGGCGCAGGGTACGAGCAGTACTTC.

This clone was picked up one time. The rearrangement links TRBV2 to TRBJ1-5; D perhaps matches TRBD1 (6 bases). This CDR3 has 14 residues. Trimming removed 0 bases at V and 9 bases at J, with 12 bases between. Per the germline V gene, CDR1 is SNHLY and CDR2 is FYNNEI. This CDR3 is CASSEASRQVPQHF. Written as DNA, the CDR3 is TGTGCCAGCAGTGAAGCGTCCCGACAGGTGCCCCAGCATTTT.

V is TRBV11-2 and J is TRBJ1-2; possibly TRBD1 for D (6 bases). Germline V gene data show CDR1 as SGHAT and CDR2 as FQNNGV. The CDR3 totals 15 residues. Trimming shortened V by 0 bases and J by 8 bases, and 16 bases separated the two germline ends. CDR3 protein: CASSLDPGRGGGYTF. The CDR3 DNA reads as TGTGCCAGCAGCTTAGATCCCGGCAGGGGCGGCGGCTACACCTTC.

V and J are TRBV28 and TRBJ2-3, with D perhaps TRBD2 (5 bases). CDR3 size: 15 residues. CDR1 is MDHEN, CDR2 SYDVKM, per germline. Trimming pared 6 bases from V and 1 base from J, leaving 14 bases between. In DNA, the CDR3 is TGTGCCAGCAGACCCGACCCAGCGGGCACAGATACGCAGTATTTT. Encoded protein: CASRPDPAGTDTQYF.

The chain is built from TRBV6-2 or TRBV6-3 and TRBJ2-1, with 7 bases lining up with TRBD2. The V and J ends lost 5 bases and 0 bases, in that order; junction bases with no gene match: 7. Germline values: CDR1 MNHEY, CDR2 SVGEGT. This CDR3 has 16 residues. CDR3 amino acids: CASSRLALSSYNEQFF. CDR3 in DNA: TGTGCCAGCAGTCGACTAGCACTGAGCTCCTACAATGAGCAGTTCTTC.

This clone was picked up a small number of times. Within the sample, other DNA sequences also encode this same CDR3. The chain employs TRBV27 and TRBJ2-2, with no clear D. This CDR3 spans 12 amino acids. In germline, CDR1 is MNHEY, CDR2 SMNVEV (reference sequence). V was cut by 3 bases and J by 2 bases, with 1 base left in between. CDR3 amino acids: CASSFNTGELFF. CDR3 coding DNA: TGTGCCAGCAGTTTTAACACCGGGGAGCTGTTTTTT.

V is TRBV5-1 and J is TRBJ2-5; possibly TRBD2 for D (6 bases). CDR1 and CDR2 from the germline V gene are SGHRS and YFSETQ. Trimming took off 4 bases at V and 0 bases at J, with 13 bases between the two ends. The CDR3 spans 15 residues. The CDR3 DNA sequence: TGCGCCAGCAGCCAATCCGGGACTTACCAAGAGACCCAGTACTTC. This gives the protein CASSQSGTYQETQYF.

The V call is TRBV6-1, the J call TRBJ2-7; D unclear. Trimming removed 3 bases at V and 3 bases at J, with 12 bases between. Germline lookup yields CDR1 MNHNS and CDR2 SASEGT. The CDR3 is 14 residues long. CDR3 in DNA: TGTGCCAGCAGTGAGGGGTGGATCGGCTACGAGCAGTACTTC. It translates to CASSEGWIGYEQYF.

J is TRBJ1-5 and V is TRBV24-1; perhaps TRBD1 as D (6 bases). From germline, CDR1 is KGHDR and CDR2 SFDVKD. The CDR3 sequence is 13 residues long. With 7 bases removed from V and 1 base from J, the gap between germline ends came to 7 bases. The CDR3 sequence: CATSGQSNQPQHF. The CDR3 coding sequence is TGTGCCACCAGCGGACAGAGCAATCAGCCCCAGCATTTT.

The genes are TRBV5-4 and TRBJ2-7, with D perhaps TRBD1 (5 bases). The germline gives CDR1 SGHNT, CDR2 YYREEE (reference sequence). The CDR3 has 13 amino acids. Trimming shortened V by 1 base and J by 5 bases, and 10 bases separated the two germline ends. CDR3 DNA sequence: TGTGCCAGCAGCTTGCCTGGGGCTCACGAGCAGTACTTC. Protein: CASSLPGAHEQYF.

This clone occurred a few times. CDR3 amino acids: CASSFPGLISYEQYF. Here the CDR3 DNA reads TGTGCCAGCAGCTTCCCGGGGCTAATCTCCTACGAGCAGTACTTC. This chain links TRBV7-9 with TRBJ2-7; either TRBD1 or TRBD2 may supply D (5 bases each). This CDR3 region has 15 residues. Germline CDR1 and CDR2: SEHNR and FQNEAQ (reference sequence). V lost 3 bases and J 0 bases, leaving 12 bases between the germline ends.

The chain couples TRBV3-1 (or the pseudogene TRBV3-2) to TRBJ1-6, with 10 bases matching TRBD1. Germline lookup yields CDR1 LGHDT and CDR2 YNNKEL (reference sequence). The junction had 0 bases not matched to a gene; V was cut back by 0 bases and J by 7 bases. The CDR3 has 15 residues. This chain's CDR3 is CASSQEGQGNSPLHF. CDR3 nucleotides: TGTGCCAGCAGCCAAGAGGGACAGGGGAATTCACCCCTCCACTTT.